One sample yielded the 32 T cell receptor beta chains listed below, sequenced in a study of cytomegalovirus exposure and HLA in healthy donors (TCRdb year 2017). Library construction relied on the immunoSEQ multiplex PCR assay. For the multiplex PCR, a mixture combining 60 forward primers for TCR Vbeta segments and 13 reverse primers for TCR Jbeta segments was used. What TCRdb holds here is the immuneACCESS table cut down to in-frame rearrangements. Part of the clones is not present; checked against another copy, under half of the missing clones reflect an unresolved V gene, and the others are unexplained. The sample table lists fewer than 120,000 clones, 80% of them with a count of one. The ten largest clones capture about 2.9% of the sample. Sequencing was performed on PBMCs. The receptor source for this set is a woman aged 55-69 years in good health and CMV-seropositive.

The rearrangement links TRBV28 to TRBJ2-5; 9 bases map to TRBD2. The J call may be in error: the DNA end matches TRBJ2-7 better. In germline, CDR1 is MDHEN, CDR2 SYDVKM. CDR3 length: 15 amino acids. CDR3 sequence: CASSNARASGIEQYF. In DNA, the CDR3 is TGTGCCAGCAGCAACGCTCGAGCTAGCGGGATCGAGCAGTACTTC.

The chain combines TRBV19 with TRBJ1-5; D may be TRBD1 (5 bases). The CDR3 has 14 residues. V lost 0 bases to trimming and J lost 2 bases, with 5 bases between them. Germline CDR1 and CDR2: LNHDA and SQIVND (reference sequence). The CDR3 reads CASSIDRGNQPQHF. Here the CDR3 DNA reads TGTGCCAGTAGTATAGACAGGGGCAATCAGCCCCAGCATTTT.

The chain joins TRBV5-4 to TRBJ1-2; 7 bases line up with TRBD1. J was trimmed by 2 bases and V by 4 bases; bases with no gene match: 5. The CDR3 has 14 amino acids. Per germline, CDR1 SGHNT and CDR2 YYREEE (reference sequence). The CDR3 reads CASSRGTDNYGYTF. In DNA form, the CDR3 reads TGTGCCAGCAGCAGAGGGACAGACAACTATGGCTACACCTTC. The variable domain in full, completed from reference TRBV5-4 and TRBJ1-2, reads ETGVTQSPTHLIKTRGQQVTLRCSSQSGHNTVSWYQQALGQGPQFIFQYYREEENGRGNFPPRFSGLQFPNYSSELNVNALELDDSALYLCASSRGTDNYGYTFGSGTRLTVV.

The rearrangement links TRBV5-1 to TRBJ2-3, with D perhaps TRBD1 (6 bases). V was shortened by 4 bases and J by 2 bases, with 17 bases between the two germline ends. CDR1 and CDR2 (germline): SGHRS, YFSETQ. CDR3 size: 16 residues. In DNA, the CDR3 is TGCGCCAGCAGCATCTGGACAGCCGGATCCACAGATACGCAGTATTTT. Its protein product is CASSIWTAGSTDTQYF.

V usage is TRBV19 and J usage is TRBJ1-5, with 8 bases identical to TRBD1. The length of the CDR3 is 16 residues. The J segment lost 4 bases and the V segment lost 4 bases, leaving 9 bases of the junction unmatched. Germline V gene sequence: CDR1 LNHDA, CDR2 SQIVND (reference sequence). The CDR3 is CASSTWGTGGNQPQHF. The CDR3 DNA reads as TGTGCCAGTAGTACTTGGGGGACAGGAGGTAATCAGCCCCAGCATTTT. The full variable domain, rest sourced from reference TRBV19 and TRBJ1-5, is DGGITQSPKYLFRKEGQNVTLSCEQNLNHDAMYWYRQDPGQGLRLIYYSQIVNDFQKGDIAEGYSVSREKKESFPLTVTSAQKNPTAFYLCASSTWGTGGNQPQHFGDGTRLSIL.

This clone was detected a few times. A read error may account for a junction end that differs from germline. The rearrangement links TRBV7-9 to TRBJ1-1; D is undetermined. This CDR3 comprises 12 residues. Germline V gene lookup returns CDR1 SEHNR and CDR2 FQNEAQ (reference sequence). The CDR3 loop reads CSSSLVVAGAFF. The CDR3 region has the DNA TGTTCCAGCAGCTTAGTGGTAGCGGGGGCTTTCTTT.

The J gene is TRBJ2-3, the V gene TRBV15; weak D call: TRBD1 (5 bases). Trimming removed 5 bases at V and 4 bases at J, with 19 bases between. CDR1 is LNHNV and CDR2 is YYDKDF in the germline V gene (reference sequence). CDR3 length: 16 amino acids. The CDR3 sequence is CATSPPARVIADTQYF. The CDR3 coding sequence is TGTGCCACCAGCCCTCCCGCCAGGGTTATCGCAGATACGCAGTATTTT.

V gene TRBV28 combines with J gene TRBJ2-7; D is unclear. The CDR3 contains 14 residues. The V end was cut by 6 bases, the J end by 0 bases, with 12 bases between. CDR1 and CDR2 (germline): MDHEN, SYDVKM. The CDR3 DNA reads TGTGCCAGCAGCCAGGTGTTCCACTCCTACGAGCAGTACTTC. The encoded protein is CASSQVFHSYEQYF.

The sample holds a few counts of this clone. The V gene is TRBV2, the J gene TRBJ1-4, with 8 bases matching TRBD1. Trimming cost V 6 bases and J 8 bases; bases outside gene matches: 8. This CDR3 region has 14 residues. Germline-derived CDR1 and CDR2 are SNHLY and FYNNEI. The DNA for the CDR3 is TGTGCCAGCAGATCGACAGGGGCACAAGAAAAACTGTTTTTT. Translated, it gives CASRSTGAQEKLFF.

This sequence joins TRBV7-3 and TRBJ1-1, with 7 bases identical to TRBD1. CDR3 length equals 14 residues. V lost 4 bases, J lost 5 bases, and 7 bases stayed unmatched. The germline V gene encodes CDR1 SGHTA and CDR2 FQGTGA. The CDR3 reads CASSSQGGETEAFF. The CDR3 DNA follows: TGTGCCAGCAGCTCGCAGGGGGGAGAGACTGAAGCTTTCTTT.

This clone has a handful of counts. The chain joins TRBV6-1 to TRBJ2-7; 8 bases map to TRBD1. Germline V gene lookup returns CDR1 MNHNS and CDR2 SASEGT. The CDR3 spans 13 residues. After removal of 6 bases from V and 13 bases from J, the junction contained 14 bases not matched to a gene. The CDR3 reads CASSDIAQGTGYF. CDR3 bases: TGTGCCAGCAGCGACATAGCGCAGGGGACAGGTTACTTC.

V gene TRBV7-6 combines with J gene TRBJ2-7; D unclear. Germline lookup yields CDR1 SGHVS and CDR2 FNYEAQ. The CDR3 has 13 amino acids. Trimming cost V 5 bases and J 0 bases, with 8 bases left between them. The CDR3 DNA reads TGTGCCAGCAGCCGAGACTCCTCCTACGAGCAGTACTTC. Protein product: CASSRDSSYEQYF.

This rearrangement joins TRBV10-3 to TRBJ1-1; D remains unclear. The germline gives CDR1 ENHRY, CDR2 SYGVKD. Trimming left V 7 bases short and J 5 bases short, with 11 bases between. The CDR3 is made up of 12 amino acids. In nucleotides, the CDR3 is TGTGCCATCACCGAGGAGGGAACTGAAGCTTTCTTT. The encoded protein is CAITEEGTEAFF.

V is TRBV27 and J is TRBJ2-1, with 12 bases matching TRBD2. Per germline, CDR1 MNHEY and CDR2 SMNVEV (reference sequence). V was clipped by 5 bases and J by 6 bases; unmatched bases: 2. The CDR3 has 14 residues. The CDR3 is CASSRLAGVNEQFF. In DNA, the CDR3 is TGTGCCAGCAGTAGACTAGCGGGAGTCAATGAGCAGTTCTTC.

This chain links TRBV10-1 with TRBJ2-5; tentatively, D is TRBD1 (6 bases). With the DNA end fitting TRBJ2-7 better, the J assignment may be wrong. Germline V gives CDR1 WNHNN, CDR2 SYGVQD (reference sequence). The CDR3 covers 14 residues. The chain's CDR3 is CASSESDRIYEQYF. The CDR3 DNA sequence: TGCGCCAGCAGTGAGTCCGACAGGATCTACGAGCAGTACTTC.

The V call is TRBV11-2, the J call TRBJ1-1; maybe TRBD1 (5 bases). Trimming removed 10 bases from V and 11 bases from J, with 23 bases in between. The germline gives CDR1 SGHAT, CDR2 FQNNGV. The CDR3 is 13 amino acids. The CDR3 sequence: CATLPRQGTFAFF. CDR3 in DNA: TGTGCCACCCTACCAAGGCAGGGAACCTTTGCTTTCTTT.

This clone was seen a handful of times. The rearrangement joins TRBV18 to TRBJ2-3; D call uncertain. CDR3 length equals 14 residues. Per the germline V gene, CDR1 is KGHSH and CDR2 is LQKENI. Trimming took off 3 bases at V and 0 bases at J, with 7 bases between the two ends. The CDR3 nucleotides read TGTGCCAGCTCACCTGGAGCTAGCACAGATACGCAGTATTTT. Protein product: CASSPGASTDTQYF.

This clone has more than one count but fewer than ten. The J gene is TRBJ1-2, the V gene TRBV6-5; the D gene is possibly TRBD1 (6 bases). CDR1 MNHEY and CDR2 SVGAGI come from the germline V gene. The CDR3 spans 15 residues. V gave up 5 bases and J gave up 2 bases, with 15 bases separating them. The CDR3 region has the DNA TGTGCCAGCAGTGTTAACAGGGTTAAGAACTATGGCTACACCTTC. Translated, it gives CASSVNRVKNYGYTF.

The chain couples TRBV7-2 to TRBJ1-5, with D possibly being TRBD1 (6 bases). The CDR3 contains 14 residues. Trimming stripped 1 base from V and 5 bases from J, with 9 bases between. Per germline, CDR1 SGHTA and CDR2 FQGNSA. The CDR3 region is CASSLGGGHQPQHF. CDR3 nucleotide sequence: TGTGCCAGCAGCTTAGGGGGGGGGCATCAGCCCCAGCATTTT.

The V gene is TRBV10-3, the J gene TRBJ2-1; 13 bases line up with TRBD2. V was clipped by 6 bases and J by 6 bases; unmatched bases: 2. Germline lookup yields CDR1 ENHRY and CDR2 SYGVKD. The CDR3 has 14 amino acids. This CDR3 is CAISGTSGINEQFF. For the CDR3, the DNA is TGTGCCATCAGCGGGACTAGCGGGATCAATGAGCAGTTCTTC.

The chain is built from TRBV18 and TRBJ2-5; 7 bases line up with TRBD2. The CDR3 length is 16 residues. Germline V gene data show CDR1 as KGHSH and CDR2 as LQKENI. The J segment lost 5 bases and the V segment lost 0 bases, leaving 9 bases of the junction unmatched. The chain's CDR3 is CASSPPGSGTRETQYF. CDR3 coding DNA: TGTGCCAGCTCACCACCGGGCAGCGGGACCCGGGAGACCCAGTACTTC.

This clone appeared once. CDR3 protein: CASSLGPTGGPNQPQHF. CDR3 nucleotides: TGTGCCAGCAGCTTAGGTCCGACAGGGGGCCCCAATCAGCCCCAGCATTTT. The rearrangement links TRBV11-2 to TRBJ1-5; 10 bases fit TRBD1. CDR1 and CDR2 from the germline V gene are SGHAT and FQNNGV. The CDR3 covers 17 residues. Losses at the gene ends were 1 base for V and 3 bases for J; bases not matched to a gene: 6.

The chain couples TRBV6-1 to TRBJ1-2; D might be TRBD1 (5 bases). V shed 6 bases and J shed 3 bases, with 8 bases lying between them. The CDR3 is 12 amino acids. Germline loops: CDR1 MNHNS, CDR2 SASEGT. CDR3 coding DNA: TGTGCCAGCAGGGTGACAGACTATGGCTACACCTTC. Its translation: CASRVTDYGYTF.

The chain carries TRBV29-1 and TRBJ2-1, with 7 nucleotides matching TRBD1. V dropped 7 bases and J dropped 12; count of bases not matched to a gene: 12. CDR3 length equals 12 residues. Germline CDR1 is SQVTM and CDR2 is ANQGSEA. The CDR3 coding sequence is TGCAGCGCGAGGGGGCTAGCTGAAACGCAGTTCTTC. It is translated as CSARGLAETQFF.

This chain connects TRBV9 to TRBJ1-1; no firm D call. Trimming took off 0 bases at V and 3 bases at J, with 6 bases between the two ends. The germline CDR1 and CDR2 sequences are SGDLS and YYNGEE. This CDR3 is 13 amino acids long. This CDR3 is CASSVGGDTEAFF. DNA of the CDR3: TGTGCCAGCAGCGTAGGAGGAGACACTGAAGCTTTCTTT.

V gene TRBV9 combines with J gene TRBJ2-1, with unresolved D. Trimming cost V 2 bases and J 4 bases, with 7 bases left between them. The CDR3 extends over 13 amino acids. Germline V gene sequence: CDR1 SGDLS, CDR2 YYNGEE. The CDR3: CASSVGSYNEQFF. The CDR3 bases are TGTGCCAGCAGCGTTGGCAGTTACAATGAGCAGTTCTTC.

This clone was seen more than once but under ten times. The CDR3 is CASSVESSPYEQYF. The CDR3 coding sequence is TGTGCCAGCAGCGTAGAGAGCTCTCCCTACGAGCAGTACTTC. V and J are TRBV9 and TRBJ2-7, with D uncertain. The CDR3 runs to 14 residues. The V gene's germline CDR1 is SGDLS and CDR2 YYNGEE. Trimming removed 0 bases from V and 2 bases from J, with 9 bases in between.

This clone was picked up a small number of times. The chain links TRBV5-6 to TRBJ1-4; 11 bases fit TRBD1. The CDR3 totals 18 residues. Germline V gene lookup returns CDR1 SGHDT and CDR2 YYEEEE. The junction had 16 bases not matched to a gene; V was cut back by 6 bases and J by 6 bases. CDR3 in amino acids: CASKQGQGAICRYEKLFF. Written as DNA, the CDR3 is TGTGCCAGCAAACAAGGACAGGGGGCGATCTGCAGGTATGAAAAACTGTTTTTT.

This rearrangement joins TRBV11-3 to TRBJ2-1, with 9 positions matching TRBD2. The length of the CDR3 is 15 residues. Germline-derived CDR1 and CDR2 are SGHNT and YENEEA. V was clipped by 2 bases and J by 8 bases; unmatched bases: 7. CDR3 nucleotides: TGTGCCAGCAGCTTACATAGCGGGAGATCAGATGAGCAGTTCTTC. This gives the protein CASSLHSGRSDEQFF.

The rearrangement links TRBV19 to TRBJ1-3; D remains ambiguous. The CDR3 is 16 residues long. V lost 7 bases and J lost 4, with 20 bases in between. CDR1 LNHDA and CDR2 SQIVND come from the germline V gene (reference sequence). CDR3 residues: CASTSQRGFLGNTIYF. In nucleotides, the CDR3 is TGTGCCAGTACCTCCCAGCGGGGATTCCTCGGAAACACCATATATTTT.

CDR3 bases: TGTGCCAGCAGTGACAGGGGTGTGTCGGGTGGCAATCAGCCCCAGCATTTT. It encodes CASSDRGVSGGNQPQHF. V is TRBV6-4 and J is TRBJ1-5; D perhaps matches TRBD1 (5 bases). Germline-derived CDR1 and CDR2 are MRHNA and SNTAGT. V was trimmed by 2 bases and J by 2 bases, leaving 16 bases between them. This CDR3 region has 17 residues.

This clone was detected only once. The chain carries TRBV19 and TRBJ1-5; TRBD1 aligns across 8 bases. This CDR3 region has 16 residues. The germline gives CDR1 LNHDA, CDR2 SQIVND (reference sequence). V was pared by 3 bases and J by 3 bases, with 7 bases of the junction left unmatched. CDR3 sequence (DNA): TGTGCCAGTAGTATCTCCGGGACAGGTCTCAATCAGCCCCAGCATTTT. Amino acids: CASSISGTGLNQPQHF.